Listed here are 19 T cell receptor beta chains from one sample, sequenced in a study of T cells after yellow fever vaccination. TCRdb re-called the 5' RACE reads with MiXCR, one entry per CDR3 protein. The repertoire holds 150,000 to 200,000 distinct CDR3 sequences, with more than 5.5% as singletons. The sample was CD4+ T cells sorted from PBMCs, taken more than 4 days after the first yellow fever vaccination. Every receptor here comes from a man aged 18 to 29 who received the YFV17D yellow fever vaccine.

The chain couples TRBV6-5 to TRBJ1-5; possible D gene TRBD1, 6 bases. V was pared by 6 bases and J by 7 bases, with 16 bases between. This CDR3 is built from 14 residues. In germline, CDR1 is MNHEY, CDR2 SVGAGI. DNA of the CDR3: TGTGCCAGCAGATACGATGGGGGGCTCCAGCCCCAGCATTTT. This gives the protein CASRYDGGLQPQHF.

This clonotype occurred a few times. V and J are TRBV6-5 and TRBJ1-1, with a tentative D call TRBD1 (5 bases). Germline V lookup: CDR1 MNHEY, CDR2 SVGAGI. This CDR3 is built from 15 residues. The ends were cut back, 2 bases at V and 5 bases at J, with 15 bases in the middle. The CDR3 region has the DNA TGTGCCAGCAGTTACCCAGCAGGGACTGGGACTGAAGCTTTCTTT. Translated: CASSYPAGTGTEAFF.

The chain couples TRBV6-1 to TRBJ2-7, with TRBD1 identical over 7 bases. The germline gives CDR1 MNHNS, CDR2 SASEGT. V gave up 6 bases and J gave up 2 bases; unmatched junction bases: 7. The CDR3 extends over 14 amino acids. CDR3 coding DNA: TGTGCCAGCAGGAGCGTGCAGGGGGCCTACGAGCAGTACTTC. Protein product: CASRSVQGAYEQYF.

This clonotype was detected many times. This chain links TRBV11-3 with TRBJ2-5; 9 bases are shared with TRBD2. CDR1 SGHNT and CDR2 YENEEA come from the germline V gene. The CDR3 covers 13 residues. With 4 bases clipped from V and 5 bases from J, the junction kept 2 bases outside the gene matches. The CDR3 DNA follows: TGTGCCAGCAGCTCTAGCGGGGAGGAGACCCAGTACTTC. This encodes CASSSSGEETQYF.

This clonotype showed up just a few times. Mismatch with germline at one junction end may stem from a read error. The gene calls are TRBV11-2 and TRBJ1-2, with a weak D call TRBD1 (6 bases). Germline V gene sequence: CDR1 SGHAT, CDR2 FQNNGV. The length of the CDR3 is 18 residues. Here the CDR3 DNA reads TGTGCCAGCAGCTTAGTCGGGACACAGACCCTCCCCTCGAATGGTTACACCTTC. Translation: CASSLVGTQTLPSNGYTF.

There are many counts of this clonotype. The chain combines TRBV7-2 with TRBJ2-4, with D perhaps matching TRBD2 (7 bases). CDR3 length equals 17 residues. The V end lost 6 bases, the J end lost 1 base, and 19 bases lay between the germline ends. Germline lookup yields CDR1 SGHTA and CDR2 FQGNSA. The chain's CDR3 is CASSSTLGGAAKNIQYF. CDR3 bases: TGTGCCAGCAGTTCGACCCTAGGGGGGGCGGCCAAAAACATTCAGTACTTC.

In this sample, this clonotype turned up many times. CDR3 DNA: TGTGCCAGCAGCTTTACCGCGGGATATGGCTACACCTTC. Translation gives CASSFTAGYGYTF. V and J are TRBV7-2 and TRBJ1-2; D is ambiguous. The CDR3 runs to 13 residues. Germline V gene sequence: CDR1 SGHTA, CDR2 FQGNSA. V was cut by 3 bases and J by 5 bases, with 10 bases left in between.

Many counts were recorded for this clonotype. The V call is TRBV25-1, the J call TRBJ2-1; D is tentatively TRBD1 or TRBD2 (6 bases each). This CDR3 comprises 16 residues. Germline CDR1 MGHDK, CDR2 SYGVNS. V lost 5 bases and J 5 bases, leaving 19 bases between the germline ends. The CDR3: CASSPIRGPENNEQFF. The CDR3 DNA is TGTGCCAGCAGTCCAATCCGGGGGCCGGAAAACAATGAGCAGTTCTTC.

A few counts support this clonotype. This rearrangement joins TRBV27 to TRBJ2-4; 7 positions match TRBD1. The CDR3 has 14 amino acids. V was pared by 6 bases and J by 7 bases, with 9 bases of the junction left unmatched. Per germline, CDR1 MNHEY and CDR2 SMNVEV (reference sequence). In nucleotides, the CDR3 is TGTGCCAGCAGGGCGTATGAGGGGGCGAACATTCAGTACTTC. It codes for CASRAYEGANIQYF.

This clonotype was found many times. This chain joins TRBV11-1 and TRBJ2-3; D uncertain. Trimming cost V 3 bases and J 2 bases, with 18 bases left between them. This CDR3 comprises 17 residues. Per germline, CDR1 SGHAT and CDR2 FQDESV (reference sequence). The CDR3 here is CASSLVRVYPYTDTQYF. CDR3 nucleotides: TGTGCCAGCAGCTTGGTCCGGGTTTACCCTTACACAGATACGCAGTATTTT.

This clonotype turned up a few times. The chain uses TRBV20-1 and TRBJ2-3; 7 nucleotides line up with TRBD2. There are 12 residues in the CDR3. Germline assignment: CDR1 DFQATT and CDR2 SNEGSKA (reference sequence). V lost 5 bases and J lost 4; bases outside the gene matches: 3. CDR3 residues: CSAGGLADTQYF. For the CDR3, the DNA is TGCAGTGCTGGTGGACTAGCAGATACGCAGTATTTT.

This clonotype occurred many times. The J gene is TRBJ1-1, the V gene TRBV7-9; D call uncertain. The CDR3 has 14 residues. V was clipped by 5 bases and J by 5 bases, with 15 bases between them. CDR1 and CDR2 from the germline V gene are SEHNR and FQNEAQ (reference sequence). CDR3 in DNA: TGTGCCAGCAGCGTGCCTACGCAGGAGACTGAAGCTTTCTTT. Its translation is CASSVPTQETEAFF.

Many counts were recorded for this clonotype. V usage is TRBV6-6 and J usage is TRBJ2-7, with 7 bases identical to TRBD1. The CDR3 runs to 12 residues. The germline V gene encodes CDR1 MNHNY and CDR2 SVGAGI (reference sequence). Losses at the gene ends were 5 bases for V and 4 bases for J; bases not matched to a gene: 2. CDR3 bases: TGTGCCAGCAGTATACAGGGGTACGAGCAGTACGTC. Translated, it gives CASSIQGYEQYV.

In this sample, this clonotype turned up many times. The rearrangement uses TRBV11-2 and TRBJ1-2, with D perhaps TRBD1 (6 bases). The CDR3 runs to 14 residues. Germline assignment: CDR1 SGHAT and CDR2 FQNNGV. The V and J ends lost 2 bases and 5 bases respectively, with 12 bases between them. CDR3 amino acids: CASSLQGMGYGYTF. In DNA form, the CDR3 reads TGTGCCAGCAGCTTACAGGGGATGGGTTATGGCTACACCTTC.

V usage is TRBV12-3 or TRBV12-4 and J usage is TRBJ1-2, with 8 positions matching TRBD1. CDR3 length: 14 residues. V shed 4 bases and J 6 bases; nucleotides not matched to a gene: 7. This CDR3 is CASSSRQGRDGYTF. For the CDR3, the DNA is TGTGCCAGCAGTTCAAGACAGGGGCGGGATGGCTACACCTTC.

At least ten counts were recorded for this clonotype. The rearrangement links TRBV7-2 to TRBJ2-1, with D uncertain. Trimming cost V 3 bases and J 3 bases, with 3 bases left between them. CDR3 length equals 12 residues. Germline CDR1 reads SGHTA; CDR2 reads FQGNSA. The CDR3 DNA reads as TGTGCCAGCAGCTTCGGCTACAATGAGCAGTTCTTC. Its protein product is CASSFGYNEQFF.

This clonotype was recorded many times. The CDR3 is CASSVDSPSGTQYF. The CDR3 DNA is TGTGCCAGCAGCGTTGACAGCCCAAGCGGTACGCAGTATTTT. V usage is TRBV12-3 or TRBV12-4 and J usage is TRBJ2-3; D assignment may be TRBD1 or TRBD2 (5 bases each). This CDR3 region has 14 residues. The V end was cut by 6 bases, the J end by 8 bases, with 18 bases between.

The table lists this clonotype with a few counts. CDR3 amino acids: CATRKTLNTEAFF. The DNA of the CDR3 is TGTGCCACCCGAAAGACACTTAACACTGAAGCTTTCTTT. The chain has TRBV6-4 and TRBJ1-1, with D unclear. Trimming took off 10 bases at V and 2 bases at J, with 14 bases between the two ends. Germline V gene data show CDR1 as MRHNA and CDR2 as SNTAGT. The length of the CDR3 is 13 residues.

This clonotype came up many times. The J gene is TRBJ2-2, the V gene TRBV7-2, with D possibly being TRBD2 (6 bases). V was shortened by 3 bases and J by 5 bases, with 13 bases between the two germline ends. The CDR3 is made up of 15 amino acids. Germline loops: CDR1 SGHTA, CDR2 FQGNSA. The CDR3 is CASSLRGRWTGELFF. The CDR3 nucleotides are TGTGCCAGCAGCTTGCGGGGAAGATGGACCGGGGAGCTGTTTTTT.